Shown below are 27 T cell receptor beta chains from a single sample sequenced in a study of identical twins. TCRdb reprocessed the 5' RACE reads via MiXCR and lists one record per CDR3 protein. This sample has roughly 350,000 distinct CDR3 sequences, with 9% to 15% found just once. The sample was also reused in another study, on yellow fever vaccine responses in identical twins.

Sequenced input: CD8+ T cells sorted from blood. The receptor set was obtained from a woman between 18 and 30 years old in good health.

The CDR3 DNA follows: TGCAGTGCGCGGGGACAGGTCAACTACGAGCAGTACTTC. This encodes CSARGQVNYEQYF. The rearrangement joins TRBV20-1 to TRBJ2-7; TRBD1 aligns across 8 bases. The V and J ends lost 6 bases and 3 bases, in that order; junction bases with no gene match: 7. The CDR3 has 13 amino acids. CDR1 DFQATT and CDR2 SNEGSKA come from the germline V gene (reference sequence).

The chain carries TRBV29-1 and TRBJ2-2; TRBD2 matches at 9 bases. Germline values: CDR1 SQVTM, CDR2 ANQGSEA. With V trimmed by 4 bases and J by 0 bases, 3 bases remained unmatched. The CDR3 has 15 residues. The CDR3 loop reads CSVVSGRTNTGELFF. CDR3 sequence (DNA): TGCAGCGTTGTAAGCGGGAGGACGAACACCGGGGAGCTGTTTTTT.

This clonotype was observed a handful of times. The chain couples TRBV28 to TRBJ2-1; D unclear. CDR1 MDHEN and CDR2 SYDVKM come from the germline V gene. The germline V and J ends were trimmed by 10 bases and 5 bases, with 12 bases remaining between them. CDR3 length equals 12 residues. The CDR3 protein is CAIASDNNEQFF. In DNA form, the CDR3 reads TGTGCCATCGCCAGCGACAACAATGAGCAGTTCTTC.

The V gene is TRBV27, the J gene TRBJ2-3; 10 bases match TRBD2. Germline CDR1 reads MNHEY; CDR2 reads SMNVEV (reference sequence). This CDR3 is 15 amino acids long. The V segment lost 3 bases and the J segment 3 bases; nucleotides outside the gene matches: 3. The CDR3 DNA follows: TGTGCCAGCAGTTTTGAGACTAGCGGGACAGATACGCAGTATTTT. Its translation is CASSFETSGTDTQYF.

This chain joins TRBV9 and TRBJ2-1; 7 nucleotides match TRBD2. Germline lookup yields CDR1 SGDLS and CDR2 YYNGEE. Trimming removed 0 bases from V and 10 bases from J; junction bases left unmatched: 4. The CDR3 extends over 13 amino acids. CDR3 nucleotides: TGTGCCAGCAGCGTAGAGCCAGCGGGAGAGCAGTTCTTC. It translates to CASSVEPAGEQFF. Complete variable domain (other parts from reference TRBV9 and TRBJ2-1): DSGVTQTPKHLITATGQRVTLRCSPRSGDLSVYWYQQSLDQGLQFLIQYYNGEERAKGNILERFSAQQFPDLHSELNLSSLELGDSALYFCASSVEPAGEQFFGPGTRLTVL.

V gene TRBV20-1 combines with J gene TRBJ2-7; possibly TRBD1 for D (6 bases). This CDR3 comprises 13 residues. Germline CDR1 DFQATT, CDR2 SNEGSKA (reference sequence). The germline V and J ends were trimmed by 0 bases and 6 bases, with 12 bases remaining between them. The CDR3 loop is CSARDLEGGEQYF. In DNA, the CDR3 is TGCAGTGCTAGAGATCTGGAAGGGGGCGAGCAGTACTTC.

This clonotype was recorded a few times. The chain links TRBV7-9 to TRBJ2-1; no clear D. CDR3 length: 16 amino acids. V was shortened by 4 bases and J by 3 bases, with 16 bases between the two germline ends. Germline V gene lookup returns CDR1 SEHNR and CDR2 FQNEAQ (reference sequence). Written as DNA, the CDR3 is TGTGCCAGCAGCTCCCCCGAGGTGAGTCGCTACAATGAGCAGTTCTTC. Protein product: CASSSPEVSRYNEQFF.

The chain joins TRBV2 to TRBJ2-7; no clear D. Trimming removed 6 bases from V and 0 bases from J, with 9 bases in between. This CDR3 region has 13 residues. Per germline, CDR1 SNHLY and CDR2 FYNNEI. CDR3 sequence: CASRDPSSYEQYV. In nucleotides, the CDR3 is TGTGCCAGCAGGGACCCTAGCTCCTACGAGCAGTACGTC.

This clonotype has only a few counts. The chain recombines TRBV24-1 with TRBJ1-5, with 11 nucleotides matching TRBD1. Germline V gene lookup returns CDR1 KGHDR and CDR2 SFDVKD. The trim removed 4 bases at V and 7 bases at J, leaving 8 bases unmatched. The CDR3 runs 16 residues. The CDR3 loop reads CATSESGQGAGQPQHF. DNA of the CDR3: TGTGCCACCAGTGAGTCTGGACAGGGGGCCGGCCAGCCCCAGCATTTT.

The chain is built from TRBV4-1 and TRBJ2-2; 12 bases line up with TRBD2. Germline-derived CDR1 and CDR2 are MGHRA and YSYEKL. This CDR3 comprises 19 residues. The V gene end was trimmed by 1 base and the J gene end by 7 bases; junction bases not matched to a gene: 13. In nucleotides, the CDR3 is TGCGCCAGCAGCCAAGGGGGGGGAGGACTAGCGGGGACGCTCGGGGAGCTGTTTTTT. The encoded protein is CASSQGGGGLAGTLGELFF.

The sample holds a few counts of this clonotype. The J gene is TRBJ2-3, the V gene TRBV20-1; D ambiguous. The CDR3 has 14 amino acids. V lost 3 bases, J lost 2 bases, and 12 bases lay in between. Germline-derived CDR1 and CDR2 are DFQATT and SNEGSKA (reference sequence). The CDR3 DNA reads as TGCAGTGCTAGTGGCCATCCAGACACAGATACGCAGTATTTT. Translating it yields CSASGHPDTDTQYF.

This clonotype was counted a few times. This chain links TRBV27 with TRBJ2-1, with 14 bases matching TRBD2. This CDR3 spans 20 amino acids. Losses at the gene ends were 5 bases for V and 2 bases for J; bases not matched to a gene: 14. Germline values: CDR1 MNHEY, CDR2 SMNVEV (reference sequence). The CDR3 nucleotides read TGTGCCAGCAGTCCGTTCCCCCGACTAGCGGGGGGGACCGCCTACAATGAGCAGTTCTTC. Amino acids: CASSPFPRLAGGTAYNEQFF.

The genes are TRBV12-3 or TRBV12-4 and TRBJ1-1, with D hard to call. The V gene lost 7 bases and the J gene lost 4 bases, with 13 bases spanning the gap. The CDR3 extends over 13 amino acids. CDR3: CASTGVGITEAFF. The CDR3, as DNA: TGTGCCAGCACCGGGGTGGGAATCACTGAAGCTTTCTTT.

The chain has TRBV27 and TRBJ2-4; TRBD1 matches at 7 bases. This CDR3 is 13 amino acids long. Germline CDR1 and CDR2: MNHEY and SMNVEV (reference sequence). V dropped 4 bases and J dropped 6; count of bases not matched to a gene: 3. The CDR3 sequence: CASSSNRGNIQYF. CDR3 nucleotides: TGTGCCAGCAGTTCCAACAGGGGAAACATTCAGTACTTC.

The chain combines TRBV13 with TRBJ2-3; 9 positions agree with TRBD2. CDR1 and CDR2 (germline): PRHDT, FYEKMQ (reference sequence). This CDR3 comprises 15 residues. V shed 5 bases and J 2 bases; nucleotides not matched to a gene: 5. The CDR3 protein is CASSPGGRDTDTQYF. CDR3 nucleotides: TGTGCCAGCAGCCCTGGCGGGAGGGACACAGATACGCAGTATTTT.

This clonotype was counted only a few times. The genes are TRBV6-1 and TRBJ2-7, with 10 bases aligning to TRBD2. In germline, CDR1 is MNHNS, CDR2 SASEGT. This CDR3 comprises 16 residues. After removal of 2 bases from V and 3 bases from J, the junction contained 7 bases not matched to a gene. The CDR3 coding sequence is TGTGCCAGCAGTGAAAGCTTAGGACTAGCGGTCTACGAGCAGTACGTC. As protein: CASSESLGLAVYEQYV.

In this sample, this clonotype turned up a few times. The V call is TRBV6-2 or TRBV6-3, the J call TRBJ2-7; 9 bases are a match to TRBD2. Germline V CDR1 and CDR2: MNHEY, SVGEGT. Trimming at V came to 6 bases and at J to 0 bases, leaving 9 bases not matched to a gene. The CDR3 runs 16 residues. The CDR3 DNA reads as TGTGCCAGCAGCCTAGCCCGACTAGCGGACTCCTACGAGCAGTACTTC. Encoded protein: CASSLARLADSYEQYF.

The chain uses TRBV11-1 and TRBJ2-1, with 11 bases that match TRBD2. V trimming: 4 bases; J trimming: 5 bases; junction bases outside the gene matches: 16. The CDR3 is made up of 19 amino acids. CDR1 and CDR2 (germline): SGHAT, FQDESV (reference sequence). This chain's CDR3 is CASSSPGLAALETDNEQFF. In DNA form, the CDR3 reads TGTGCCAGCAGCTCTCCGGGACTAGCGGCCTTAGAGACCGACAATGAGCAGTTCTTC.

There are a few counts of this clonotype. The V gene is TRBV20-1, the J gene TRBJ2-1; TRBD2 matches 8 bases. CDR3 length equals 15 residues. The V gene end was trimmed by 0 bases and the J gene end by 4 bases; junction bases not matched to a gene: 5. Germline V gene data show CDR1 as DFQATT and CDR2 as SNEGSKA (reference sequence). The DNA for the CDR3 is TGCAGTGCTAGAGACCGGCAGCGGGAGTACAATGAGCAGTTCTTC. This codes for CSARDRQREYNEQFF.

The chain combines TRBV20-1 with TRBJ2-7, with a weak D call TRBD2 (5 bases). V lost 0 bases and J 0 bases, leaving 9 bases between the germline ends. The CDR3 extends over 14 amino acids. The germline V gene has CDR1 DFQATT and CDR2 SNEGSKA (reference sequence). Here the CDR3 reads CSARDPGSSYEQYV. The CDR3, as DNA: TGCAGTGCTAGAGATCCGGGGAGCTCCTACGAGCAGTACGTC.

The J gene is TRBJ2-1, the V gene TRBV4-1, with D unclear. Per germline, CDR1 MGHRA and CDR2 YSYEKL. Trimming left V 0 bases short and J 4 bases short, with 10 bases between. The CDR3 has 15 residues. CDR3 in amino acids: CASSQDLGQYNEQFF. Here the CDR3 DNA reads TGCGCCAGCAGCCAAGATTTGGGCCAGTACAATGAGCAGTTCTTC.

This clonotype turned up a few times. The chain employs TRBV15 and TRBJ2-7, with a weak D call TRBD1 (6 bases). Trimming removed 8 bases at V and 2 bases at J, with 16 bases between. In germline, CDR1 is LNHNV, CDR2 YYDKDF (reference sequence). CDR3 length: 14 amino acids. The CDR3 DNA follows: TGTGCCACCGGGTTTGGCCAGGGGCCCTACGAGCAGTACTTC. Its protein is CATGFGQGPYEQYF.

This sequence joins TRBV6-1 and TRBJ2-1, with 8 bases aligning to TRBD2. V shed 4 bases and J 5 bases; nucleotides not matched to a gene: 10. Germline CDR1 and CDR2: MNHNS and SASEGT. The CDR3 has 16 residues. CDR3 sequence (DNA): TGTGCCAGCAGTGGGACCGGGACTAGATGGGACAATGAGCAGTTCTTC. This translates into CASSGTGTRWDNEQFF.

This clonotype has just a few counts. CDR3 residues: CASSSDMASTDTQYF. Written as DNA, the CDR3 is TGTGCCAGCAGTTCGGACATGGCTAGCACAGATACGCAGTATTTT. The rearrangement links TRBV28 to TRBJ2-3; the D gene is possibly TRBD1 (5 bases). Germline V CDR1 and CDR2: MDHEN, SYDVKM. The CDR3 spans 15 residues. With 4 bases removed from V and 0 bases from J, the gap between germline ends came to 11 bases. Supplemented by reference TRBV28 and TRBJ2-3, the full variable domain reads DVKVTQSSRYLVKRTGEKVFLECVQDMDHENMFWYRQDPGLGLRLIYFSYDVKMKEKGDIPEGYSVSREKKERFSLILESASTNQTSMYLCASSSDMASTDTQYFGPGTRLTVL.

This clonotype was seen only a few times. This sequence joins TRBV12-3 or TRBV12-4 and TRBJ1-1; D is unresolved. Between the trimmed V and J ends, which lost 3 bases and 4 bases, there was a span of 9 bases. The CDR3 loop spans 13 amino acids. CDR3 sequence reads: CASSFSAITEAFF. The CDR3 nucleotides read TGTGCCAGCAGTTTTTCGGCAATCACTGAAGCTTTCTTT.

Notes on this clonotype: At one of its ends the junction is not consistent with the germline gene, which may arise from a read error. This chain joins TRBV10-3 and TRBJ2-2; 11 nucleotides align to TRBD2. This CDR3 is built from 17 residues. Germline V gene lookup returns CDR1 ENHRY and CDR2 SYGVKD. The CDR3, as DNA: TGTGCCTCCTGGGAAGAGACTAGCGGGATCGACACCGGGGAGCTGGTTTTT. Its protein is CASWEETSGIDTGELVF.

This chain links TRBV16 with TRBJ2-5; D possibly matches TRBD1 or TRBD2 (5 bases each). CDR3 size: 16 residues. In germline, CDR1 is KGHSY, CDR2 FQNENV. V was clipped by 0 bases and J by 5 bases, with 16 bases between them. CDR3 sequence: CASSQSGTPEGETQYF. CDR3 in DNA: TGTGCCAGCAGCCAATCCGGGACCCCCGAGGGGGAGACCCAGTACTTC.